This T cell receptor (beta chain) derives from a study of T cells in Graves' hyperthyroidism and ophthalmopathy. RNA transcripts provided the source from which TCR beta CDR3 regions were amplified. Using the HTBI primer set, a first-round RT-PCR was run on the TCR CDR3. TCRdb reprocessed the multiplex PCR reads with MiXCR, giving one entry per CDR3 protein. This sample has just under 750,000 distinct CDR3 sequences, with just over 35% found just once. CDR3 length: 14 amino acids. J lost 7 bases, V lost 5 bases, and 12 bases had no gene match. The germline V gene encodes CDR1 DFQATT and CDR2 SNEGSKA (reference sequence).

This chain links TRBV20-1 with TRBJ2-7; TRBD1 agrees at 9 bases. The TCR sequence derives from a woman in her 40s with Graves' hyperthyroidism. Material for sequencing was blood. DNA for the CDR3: TGCAGTGCTTACACCTCACAGGGGGCGGAGGAGCAGTACTTC. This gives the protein CSAYTSQGAEEQYF.